The rows below give T cell receptor beta chains drawn from one sample of a study of human T cells and chemical hapten exposure. TCRdb reanalysed the 5' RACE reads using MiXCR and keeps one entry per CDR3 protein. The sample records approximately 140,000 distinct CDR3 sequences, around 4% being singletons. Receptors were obtained from a female donor in good health. Both conserved end residues are part of each CDR3. A D gene is named only where the DNA matches it firmly. Only some rows state a clone size, as once, few, many or a class for expanded clones.

>TRBJ2-3|many|TRBV5-6|TRBD2
TGTGCCAGCAGCCGGGGGGGTTGGGAAACAGATACGCAGTATTTT
CASSRGGWETDTQYF
>TRBJ2-1|many|TRBV20-1|-
TGCAGTGCCGAAAGGACCGACGCCTCCCACAATGAGCAGTTCTTC
CSAERTDASHNEQFF
>TRBJ2-5|many|TRBV6-1|-
TGTGCCAGCAGTGAAGACCACAAAGAGACCCAGTACTTC
CASSEDHKETQYF
>TRBJ1-2|-|TRBV2|-
TGTGCCAGCAGGCCTATAGGGGCATACTATGGCTACACCTTC
CASRPIGAYYGYTF
>TRBJ1-6|many|TRBV11-2|-
TGTGCCAGCAGCTTAACTTCTGGAGGGACAATGCCCTTGCTTTCACCCCTCCACTTT
CASSLTSGGTMPLLSPLHF
>TRBJ2-5|many|TRBV24-1|-
TGTGCCACCAGTGATCCAGGGAAGAGGCAAGAGACCCAGTACTTC
CATSDPGKRQETQYF
>TRBJ1-2|many|TRBV2|-
TGTGCCAGCGGGCAGGGGATCGTAAACTATGGCTACACCTTC
CASGQGIVNYGYTF
>TRBJ1-1|many|TRBV6-6|-
TGTGCCAGCAGACGTTTGAACACTGAAGCTTTCTTT
CASRRLNTEAFF
>TRBJ1-6|many|TRBV27|-
TGTGCCACCGGGGTCCCGGGCAGGACCTATAATTCACCCCTCCACTTT
CATGVPGRTYNSPLHF
>TRBJ2-1|-|TRBV11-2|-
TGTGCCAGCAGCTTACTAAGTCGAGCTGACGAGCAGTTCTTC
CASSLLSRADEQFF
>TRBJ1-2|many|TRBV9|-
TGTGCCAGCAGCGTAGGTCGGCAGGATGGCTACACCTTC
CASSVGRQDGYTF
>TRBJ1-3|many|TRBV9|-
TGTGCCAGCAGCGTAGCCGACCCAACCCTCTCTGGAAACACCATATATTTT
CASSVADPTLSGNTIYF
>TRBJ1-4|-|TRBV20-1|TRBD1
TGCAGTGCTAGGCCACAGGGGAGTGCGGGAAAACTGTTTTTT
CSARPQGSAGKLFF
>TRBJ2-1|many|TRBV25-1|TRBD1
TGTGCCAGCAGTGAGGGACAGACCTACAATGAGCAGTTCTTC
CASSEGQTYNEQFF
>TRBJ1-5|-|TRBV12-5|-
TGTGCTAGTGGTTTCGGCGTCAATCAGCCCCAGCATTTT
CASGFGVNQPQHF
>TRBJ1-5|many|TRBV2|-
TGTGCCAGCAGTGAAGAGGGGGGGTACCAGCCCCAGCATTTT
CASSEEGGYQPQHF
>TRBJ2-3|-|TRBV20-1|TRBD2
TGCAGTGCTAGAGATCCGGAGCGGGGGGGCCAAACAGATACGCAGTATTTT
CSARDPERGGQTDTQYF
>TRBJ2-3|many|TRBV7-9|-
TGTGCCAGCAGCTTGGACAGATACACAGATACGCAGTATTTT
CASSLDRYTDTQYF
>TRBJ2-2|few|TRBV7-2|-
TGTGCCAGCAGCTTATTGGCTAGCAATACTTACACCGGGGAGCTGTTTTTT
CASSLLASNTYTGELFF
>TRBJ2-3|many|TRBV7-2|TRBD2
TGTGCCAGCAGCCACACCGGGACTAGCGGGTTCTATACGCAGTATTTT
CASSHTGTSGFYTQYF
>TRBJ2-7|many|TRBV28|-
TGTGCCAGCAGTTACAGCCGCATCAACTACGAGCAGTACTTC
CASSYSRINYEQYF
>TRBJ2-2|many|TRBV5-1|-
TGCGCCAGCAGCTTGGTAGGGAACACCGGGGAGCTGTTTTTT
CASSLVGNTGELFF
>TRBJ1-5|many|TRBV7-8|-
TGTGCCAGCAGCGTCGCCGGAACTCAGCCCCAGCATTTT
CASSVAGTQPQHF
>TRBJ1-1|many|TRBV7-3|-
TGTGCCAGCAGCTTATTGCCCAGAAGTGGACCGAGGAACACTGAAGCTTTCTTT
CASSLLPRSGPRNTEAFF
>TRBJ2-1|-|TRBV19|-
TGTGCCAGTAGTCGGTCTCGGAATGAGCAGTTCTTC
CASSRSRNEQFF
>TRBJ1-4|few|TRBV20-1|-
TGCAGTGCTAGAGATCGAAAAAGAGGGGAAAAACTGTTTTTT
CSARDRKRGEKLFF
>TRBJ1-1|many|TRBV7-2|-
TGTGCCAGCAGCTTTGAGAGGAACACTGAAGCTTTCTTT
CASSFERNTEAFF
>TRBJ2-5|many|TRBV20-1|-
TGCAGTGCCTCACAAGAGACCCAGTACTTC
CSASQETQYF
>TRBJ2-7|many|TRBV4-2|TRBD2
TGTGCCAGCAGCCAAGACGCTACCGGGACTAGCGGGGGGTCTGTCGAGCAGTACTTC
CASSQDATGTSGGSVEQYF
>TRBJ1-1|few|TRBV6-1|-
TGTGCCAGCAGTGAAGCGGGGGGAGGGAACACTGAAGCTTTCTTT
CASSEAGGGNTEAFF
>TRBJ2-7|-|TRBV29-1|TRBD1
TGCAGCGTTTTAGGGACAGGGTCCTCCTACGAGCAGTACTTC
CSVLGTGSSYEQYF
>TRBJ2-1|many|TRBV12-3/TRBV12-4|TRBD2
TGTGCCAGCAAGGAACTAGCGGGCCGCAATGAGCAGTTCTTC
CASKELAGRNEQFF
>TRBJ2-7|many|TRBV5-4|TRBD2
TGTGCCAGCAGCTTGCCGAGTCCAGCGGGGGGGCTTTACGAGCAGTACTTC
CASSLPSPAGGLYEQYF
>TRBJ1-5|many|TRBV28|-
TGTGCCAGCAGTTTAATGTTCGTCCAGTTCGGGGGAACGGAGGCACATTGGCCCCAGCATTTT
CASSLMFVQFGGTEAHWPQHF
>TRBJ2-7|many|TRBV12-3/TRBV12-4|TRBD2
TGTGCCAGCAGTGTAGGACTAGCGGAGAACTACGAGCAGTACTTC
CASSVGLAENYEQYF
>TRBJ2-3|-|TRBV7-8|-
TGTGCCAGCAGCTCTATCACAGATACGCAGTATTTT
CASSSITDTQYF
>TRBJ2-7|many|TRBV4-2|-
TGTGCCAGCAGCCTCGTCCGCGAGACACCCTACTCCTACGAGCAGTACTTC
CASSLVRETPYSYEQYF
>TRBJ2-5|many|TRBV18|-
TGTGCCAGCTCACCCTCGGCGGGGAAGGGCGAGACCCAGTACTTC
CASSPSAGKGETQYF
>TRBJ2-5|many|TRBV6-6|-
TGTGCCAGCAGTTACCAGGGGCCGGGGACCCAGTACTTC
CASSYQGPGTQYF
>TRBJ1-2|many|TRBV29-1|-
TGCAGCGATGTACAGGGTCGTAGCCCTAACTATGGCTACACCTTC
CSDVQGRSPNYGYTF
>TRBJ2-1|many|TRBV6-5|TRBD1
TGTGCCAGCAGTCGACAGGGGGCCGCATACAATGAGCAGTTCTTC
CASSRQGAAYNEQFF
>TRBJ1-2|many|TRBV10-3|TRBD1
TGTGCCAATTCCGGGACAGACCGAGGCTACACCTTC
CANSGTDRGYTF